Listed below are T cell receptor beta chains from one sample, sequenced in a study of cytotoxic CD8 clonotypes in ibrutinib-treated CLL. Libraries were prepared by immunoSEQ multiplex PCR; TCRdb keeps only in-frame clonotypes and omits some of them. The data show more than 9,500 clones, with 81% seen just once and 22% held by the top ten. Sequences were derived from PBMCs, sampled at disease progression, from a patient treated with ibrutinib. Receptor source: a human donor with chronic lymphocytic leukemia. CDR3s leave out the opening cysteine and the closing phenylalanine or tryptophan.

TRBV19	ASSISGTGTQSTDTQY
TRBV5-4	ASSQRREASTDTQY
TRBV7-3	ASSPWGTSGQF
TRBV7-3	ASSQAGGQETQY
TRBV5-4	ASSLGLQGDYGYT
TRBV6-5	ASSYDTIEPLGAF
TRBV18	ASSPWQGHTGELF
TRBV30	AWRKMTAQETQY
TRBV19	ASSMRALYGYT
TRBV4-2	ASSSDRRSNQPQH
TRBV29-1	SVAGLNSGNTIY
TRBV5-1	ASSQEGATIY
TRBV7-3	ASSPGQGTYEQY
TRBV11-3	ASSFEREGRGLAKNIQY
TRBV2	ASSEALRKETQY
TRBV11-2	ASSPSGSGYEQY
TRBV12-5	ASVIGGGSEAF
TRBV21-1	ASSTGRPYEQY
TRBV19	ASSMNSNQPQH
TRBV6-1	ASSEAGSGRWEQY
TRBV19	ASSTQGKNTEAF
TRBV6-5	ASSYGTGINNEQF
TRBV6-1	ASGRQVYGYT
TRBV6-5	ASSYGTSSYNEQF
TRBV28	ASSSLRLALYNEQF
TRBV27	ASGLARAGEETQY
TRBV6-6	ASRPTVAYEQY
TRBV6-5	ASSQLGVTEAF
TRBV4-1	ASSHSGMGNQPQH
TRBV28	ASSFRDTQY
TRBV27	ASSRDTQETQY
TRBV19	ASRDFLSDEQY
TRBV30	AWSIDGTGLEQY
TRBV28	ASSRSTVLLSSYNEQF
TRBV6-4	ASSETAGNTIY
TRBV5-1	ASSPRLAGGIYEQY
TRBV18	ASMMGAAEGIQY
TRBV5-1	ASSFFSDNEQF
TRBV18	ASSPRSGTDTQY
TRBV19	ASSSRDSIGGYT
TRBV7-9	ASRPLAGGPRETQY
TRBV6-4	ASSEEASGSLGELF
TRBV5-6	ASSLGPRDGIFA
TRBV29-1	SVHRGQETQY
TRBV7-9	ASRAEGETQY
TRBV11-3	ASSLEGDTQY
TRBV28	ASSSAYFAF
TRBV29-1	SVVGNYNEQF
TRBV18	AKNQDSYEQY
TRBV2	ARQLAGSYEQY